These T cell receptor beta chains were read from a single sample in a study of human T cells and chemical hapten exposure. TCRdb reprocessed the RACE reads via MiXCR and lists one record per CDR3 protein. In the table there are more than 300,000 distinct CDR3 sequences, 5.1% of which are singletons. Sequences were derived from whole blood, sampled in connection with sensitization to the hapten diphenylcyclopropenone (DPC). Receptors originate from a woman in her 50s with alopecia areata. Some clones in this sample may be carry-over from other donors' samples. Both conserved end residues are part of each CDR3. The order of the fields is J gene, V gene, D gene, clone size, CDR3 protein, CDR3 DNA. A D gene is named only where the DNA matches it firmly. Not every row has a clone size; where given, it reads once, few, many or a size class.

j_call: TRBJ1-2
v_call: TRBV7-9
d_call: .
clone_size: .
cdr3_aa: CASTVGFRGTDYGYTF
cdr3_nt: TGTGCCAGCACCGTTGGTTTCCGGGGCACCGACTATGGCTACACCTTC

j_call: TRBJ2-2
v_call: TRBV3-1
d_call: TRBD2
clone_size: .
cdr3_aa: CASSPPSGSVTGELFF
cdr3_nt: TGTGCCAGCAGCCCCCCTAGCGGGAGTGTCACCGGGGAGCTGTTTTTT

j_call: TRBJ1-2
v_call: TRBV5-1
d_call: .
clone_size: .
cdr3_aa: CASSLVAATIYGYTF
cdr3_nt: TGCGCCAGCAGCTTGGTGGCGGCGACAATTTATGGCTACACCTTC

j_call: TRBJ2-1
v_call: TRBV20-1
d_call: TRBD2
clone_size: .
cdr3_aa: CSARGLAGSVEQFF
cdr3_nt: TGCAGTGCTAGAGGACTAGCGGGATCAGTGGAGCAGTTCTTC

j_call: TRBJ2-3
v_call: TRBV9
d_call: TRBD2
clone_size: many
cdr3_aa: CASSVAQREATDTQYF
cdr3_nt: TGTGCCAGCAGCGTAGCTCAGCGGGAGGCCACAGATACGCAGTATTTT

j_call: TRBJ2-5
v_call: TRBV12-3/TRBV12-4
d_call: TRBD1
clone_size: few
cdr3_aa: CASSSSGTGLRETQYF
cdr3_nt: TGTGCCAGCAGTTCCTCCGGGACAGGGTTAAGGGAGACCCAGTACTTC

j_call: TRBJ2-2
v_call: TRBV19
d_call: TRBD1
clone_size: many
cdr3_aa: CASSIGPGGVWNTGELFF
cdr3_nt: TGTGCCAGTAGTATTGGTCCAGGGGGAGTTTGGAACACCGGGGAGCTGTTTTTT

j_call: TRBJ1-1
v_call: TRBV6-1
d_call: .
clone_size: .
cdr3_aa: CASFRPGNTEAFF
cdr3_nt: TGTGCCAGTTTCCGTCCGGGGAACACTGAAGCTTTCTTT

j_call: TRBJ1-2
v_call: TRBV12-3/TRBV12-4
d_call: .
clone_size: .
cdr3_aa: CASSPTPTGYYGYTF
cdr3_nt: TGTGCCAGCAGTCCGACCCCTACAGGGTACTATGGCTACACCTTC

j_call: TRBJ2-3
v_call: TRBV30
d_call: .
clone_size: .
cdr3_aa: CAWCPGLSDTQYF
cdr3_nt: TGTGCCTGGTGCCCTGGGCTTTCAGATACGCAGTATTTT

j_call: TRBJ1-5
v_call: TRBV2
d_call: .
clone_size: .
cdr3_aa: CASSERGRDNQPQHF
cdr3_nt: TGTGCCAGCAGTGAGCGGGGGCGCGACAATCAGCCCCAGCATTTT

j_call: TRBJ1-6
v_call: TRBV5-4
d_call: TRBD1
clone_size: few
cdr3_aa: CASSLDRVDSPLHF
cdr3_nt: TGTGCCAGCAGCCTGGACAGGGTTGATTCACCCCTCCACTTT

j_call: TRBJ1-2
v_call: TRBV18
d_call: .
clone_size: .
cdr3_aa: CASSPTTQANYGYTF
cdr3_nt: TGTGCCAGCTCACCGACTACCCAAGCTAACTATGGCTACACCTTC

j_call: TRBJ2-7
v_call: TRBV2
d_call: TRBD1
clone_size: many
cdr3_aa: CASRQGAYEQYF
cdr3_nt: TGTGCCAGCAGACAGGGGGCCTACGAGCAGTACTTC

j_call: TRBJ2-3
v_call: TRBV6-2/TRBV6-3
d_call: .
clone_size: few
cdr3_aa: CASKVTVSTDTQYF
cdr3_nt: TGTGCCAGCAAAGTAACGGTCAGCACAGATACGCAGTATTTT

j_call: TRBJ1-1
v_call: TRBV6-2/TRBV6-3
d_call: TRBD1
clone_size: .
cdr3_aa: CATDYATGSTEAFF
cdr3_nt: TGTGCCACCGATTATGCGACAGGGAGCACTGAAGCTTTCTTT

j_call: TRBJ2-3
v_call: TRBV5-1
d_call: .
clone_size: .
cdr3_aa: CASSAGQYTDTQYF
cdr3_nt: TGCGCCAGCAGCGCCGGACAGTACACAGATACGCAGTATTTT

j_call: TRBJ1-1
v_call: TRBV6-5
d_call: .
clone_size: many
cdr3_aa: CASSYVGGNTEAFF
cdr3_nt: TGTGCCAGCAGTTACGTAGGAGGGAATACTGAAGCTTTCTTT

j_call: TRBJ1-2
v_call: TRBV10-3
d_call: .
clone_size: many
cdr3_aa: CAISESGARRVNYGYTF
cdr3_nt: TGTGCCATCAGTGAGAGCGGGGCAAGGAGGGTTAACTATGGCTACACCTTC

j_call: TRBJ2-7
v_call: TRBV6-1
d_call: .
clone_size: many
cdr3_aa: CASSTSGGSYEQYF
cdr3_nt: TGTGCCAGCAGTACCTCCGGGGGCTCCTACGAGCAGTACTTC

j_call: TRBJ2-7
v_call: TRBV3-1
d_call: TRBD2
clone_size: few
cdr3_aa: CASSRSGSGDEQYF
cdr3_nt: TGTGCCAGCAGCCGTAGCGGGAGTGGCGACGAGCAGTACTTC

j_call: TRBJ2-2
v_call: TRBV4-3
d_call: .
clone_size: many
cdr3_aa: CASSQESGGTGELFF
cdr3_nt: TGCGCCAGCAGCCAAGAAAGCGGAGGCACCGGGGAGCTGTTTTTT

j_call: TRBJ1-1
v_call: TRBV6-6
d_call: TRBD1
clone_size: .
cdr3_aa: CASSSQGAGVTEAFF
cdr3_nt: TGTGCCAGCAGTTCACAGGGGGCGGGAGTCACTGAAGCTTTCTTT

j_call: TRBJ2-5
v_call: TRBV7-2
d_call: TRBD2
clone_size: many
cdr3_aa: CASSTGLAAHKETQYF
cdr3_nt: TGTGCCAGCAGCACAGGACTAGCGGCACATAAAGAGACCCAGTACTTC

j_call: TRBJ2-1
v_call: TRBV3-1
d_call: TRBD2
clone_size: many
cdr3_aa: CASSQGGLADYNEQFF
cdr3_nt: TGTGCCAGCAGCCAAGGCGGGCTAGCGGACTACAATGAGCAGTTCTTC

j_call: TRBJ2-1
v_call: TRBV6-2/TRBV6-3
d_call: .
clone_size: many
cdr3_aa: CASSGSPSNEQFF
cdr3_nt: TGTGCCAGCTCCGGGTCGCCAAGCAATGAGCAGTTCTTC

j_call: TRBJ2-1
v_call: TRBV3-1
d_call: TRBD2
clone_size: few
cdr3_aa: CASSQDVGLAGDEQFF
cdr3_nt: TGTGCCAGCAGCCAAGATGTCGGACTAGCGGGAGATGAGCAGTTCTTC

j_call: TRBJ1-6
v_call: TRBV5-1
d_call: .
clone_size: many
cdr3_aa: CASSQDANSPLHF
cdr3_nt: TGCGCCAGCAGCCAGGACGCTAACTCACCCCTCCACTTT

j_call: TRBJ1-5
v_call: TRBV4-1
d_call: TRBD1
clone_size: few
cdr3_aa: CASSQPRTGIDGQPQHF
cdr3_nt: TGCGCCAGCAGCCAACCCAGGACAGGGATAGATGGTCAGCCCCAGCATTTT

j_call: TRBJ1-1
v_call: TRBV5-1
d_call: .
clone_size: few
cdr3_aa: CASSLAEWGSTEAFF
cdr3_nt: TGCGCCAGCAGCTTGGCCGAGTGGGGGAGTACTGAAGCTTTCTTT

j_call: TRBJ2-2
v_call: TRBV12-3/TRBV12-4
d_call: .
clone_size: many
cdr3_aa: CASTLTAFSGELFF
cdr3_nt: TGTGCCAGCACCCTAACAGCGTTCTCCGGGGAGCTGTTTTTT

j_call: TRBJ2-1
v_call: TRBV12-3/TRBV12-4
d_call: .
clone_size: .
cdr3_aa: CASSYEGGGYNEQFF
cdr3_nt: TGTGCCAGCAGTTATGAGGGCGGTGGGTACAATGAGCAGTTCTTC

j_call: TRBJ1-2
v_call: TRBV7-2
d_call: TRBD1
clone_size: many
cdr3_aa: CASSSGQGMRGYTF
cdr3_nt: TGTGCCAGCAGCTCGGGACAGGGTATGAGAGGCTACACCTTC

j_call: TRBJ2-2
v_call: TRBV2
d_call: TRBD1
clone_size: .
cdr3_aa: CASRTTGGYDTGELFF
cdr3_nt: TGTGCCAGCAGGACGACAGGGGGCTACGACACCGGGGAGCTGTTTTTT

j_call: TRBJ2-3
v_call: TRBV20-1
d_call: .
clone_size: many
cdr3_aa: CSAKEGVLDTQYF
cdr3_nt: TGCAGTGCTAAAGAGGGAGTGCTAGATACGCAGTATTTT

j_call: TRBJ2-7
v_call: TRBV19
d_call: TRBD1
clone_size: few
cdr3_aa: CASSDRGFNEQYF
cdr3_nt: TGTGCCAGTAGTGACAGGGGGTTCAACGAGCAGTACTTC

j_call: TRBJ1-1
v_call: TRBV29-1
d_call: .
clone_size: many
cdr3_aa: CSAEKQTAEAFF
cdr3_nt: TGCAGCGCTGAGAAGCAGACAGCTGAAGCTTTCTTT

j_call: TRBJ2-6
v_call: TRBV5-1
d_call: TRBD1
clone_size: few
cdr3_aa: CASSLAGGQGAGANVLTF
cdr3_nt: TGCGCCAGCAGCTTGGCCGGCGGGCAGGGGGCCGGGGCCAACGTCCTGACTTTC

j_call: TRBJ2-3
v_call: TRBV20-1
d_call: TRBD2
clone_size: many
cdr3_aa: CSAADPSGSWDTQYF
cdr3_nt: TGCAGTGCTGCGGACCCTAGCGGGAGTTGGGATACGCAGTATTTT

j_call: TRBJ1-1
v_call: TRBV3-1
d_call: .
clone_size: many
cdr3_aa: CASSQLQENTEAFF
cdr3_nt: TGTGCCAGCAGCCAACTACAGGAAAACACTGAAGCTTTCTTT

j_call: TRBJ2-3
v_call: TRBV20-1
d_call: .
clone_size: many
cdr3_aa: CRAGLTDTQYF
cdr3_nt: TGCAGGGCGGGCCTCACAGATACGCAGTATTTT

j_call: TRBJ1-2
v_call: TRBV7-2
d_call: .
clone_size: .
cdr3_aa: CASSLERQGRTSNYGYTF
cdr3_nt: TGTGCCAGCAGCTTAGAGCGGCAGGGGCGGACCTCTAACTATGGCTACACCTTC

j_call: TRBJ2-3
v_call: TRBV2
d_call: .
clone_size: many
cdr3_aa: CASRRSPGGTDTQYF
cdr3_nt: TGTGCCAGCAGGAGAAGTCCAGGGGGCACAGATACGCAGTATTTT

j_call: TRBJ2-4
v_call: TRBV9
d_call: .
clone_size: few
cdr3_aa: CASSVEWGTKNIQYF
cdr3_nt: TGTGCCAGCAGCGTAGAATGGGGGACCAAAAACATTCAGTACTTC